This T cell receptor (beta chain) was recorded in a study of T cell changes during pregnancy in multiple sclerosis (dated by TCRdb to between 2017 and 2020). At the level of the whole study: In women with multiple sclerosis, the researchers looked at how the T cell repertoire shifted as pregnancy progressed.

About this clone: Its binding antigen is unknown. Base qualities are not recorded, but no much larger clone differs from it by a single base.

The library was built by means of the immunoSEQ multiplex PCR assay. This immuneACCESS table, as held by TCRdb, lists in-frame sequences with V and J called but not all clones. Of the missing ones, under half trace to an unresolved V gene in checked studies; the others have no known cause. The sample table shows fewer than 110,000 clones, and roughly 93% are seen once. Together, the top ten hold roughly 0.88% of the sample. Taken from the germline V gene, the CDR1 and CDR2 loops are WSHSY and SAAADI. Trimming costs V 3 bases and J 3 bases, and their ends lie 9 bases apart. The CDR3 covers 13 residues, taking in both the cysteine and the phenylalanine. The sequence is cut down to CDR3 DNA, 39 bases in frame from base 1.

The chain couples TRBV10-2 to TRBJ2-7, with an unclear D gene assignment. The specimen was peripheral blood, collected after pregnancy. The TCR comes from a female donor with multiple sclerosis, enrolled in a pregnancy study. In nucleotides, the sequence is TGCGCCAGCAGTGAAAACACCTTCTACGAGCAGTACTTC. Its protein is CASSENTFYEQYF.